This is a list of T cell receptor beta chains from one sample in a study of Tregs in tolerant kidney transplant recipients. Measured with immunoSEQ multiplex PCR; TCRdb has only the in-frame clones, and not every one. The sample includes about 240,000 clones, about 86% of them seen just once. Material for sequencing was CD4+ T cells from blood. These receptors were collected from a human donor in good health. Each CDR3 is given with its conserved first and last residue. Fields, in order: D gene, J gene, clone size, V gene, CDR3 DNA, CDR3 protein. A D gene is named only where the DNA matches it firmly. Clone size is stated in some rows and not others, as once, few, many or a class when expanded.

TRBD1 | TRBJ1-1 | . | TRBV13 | TGTGCCAGCCGGGACAGGAAGTTGACTGAAGCTTTCTTT | CASRDRKLTEAFF
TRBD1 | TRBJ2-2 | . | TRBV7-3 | TGTGCCAGCAGTACCACAGGGGAGAACACCGGGGAGCTGTTTTTT | CASSTTGENTGELFF
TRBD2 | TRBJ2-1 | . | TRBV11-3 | TGTGCCAGCAGCCCCCAGGGACTAGCCTACAATGAGCAGTTCTTC | CASSPQGLAYNEQFF
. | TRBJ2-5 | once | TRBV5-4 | TGTGCCAGCAGCAACCCCTCAGGGCCGGGAGAGACCCAGTACTTC | CASSNPSGPGETQYF
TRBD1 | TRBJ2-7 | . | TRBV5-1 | TGCGCCAGCAGCTTGGGTTCAGGGGGCCTTTTCTACGAGCAGTACTTC | CASSLGSGGLFYEQYF
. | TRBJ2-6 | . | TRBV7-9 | TGTGCCAGCAGCAGATTACGATGGACAGCCGGGGCCAACGTCCTGACTTTC | CASSRLRWTAGANVLTF
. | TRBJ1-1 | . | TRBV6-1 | TGTGCCAGCAGTTCCAGGGGAGAGAACACTGAAGCTTTCTTT | CASSSRGENTEAFF
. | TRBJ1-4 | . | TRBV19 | TGTGCCACCGCTGACAGGAGCAATGAAAAACTGTTTTTT | CATADRSNEKLFF
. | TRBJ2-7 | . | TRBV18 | TGTGCCAGCTCACCCTTAGTAGACTACGAGCAGTACTTC | CASSPLVDYEQYF
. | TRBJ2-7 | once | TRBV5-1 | TGCGCCAGCAGCGATCGACAGGGAGGTGGCGAGCAGTACTTC | CASSDRQGGGEQYF
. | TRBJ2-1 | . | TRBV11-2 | TGTGCCAGCAGCCGGGCCCGGGGAACCGACAATGAGCAGTTCTTC | CASSRARGTDNEQFF
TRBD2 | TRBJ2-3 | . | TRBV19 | TGTGCCAGTAGTATACTTGCGGGGGGGACAGATACGCAGTATTTT | CASSILAGGTDTQYF
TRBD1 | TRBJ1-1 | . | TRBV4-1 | TGCGCCAGCAGCCAAGTGGGACAGGGAGGGACCGCTTTCTTT | CASSQVGQGGTAFF
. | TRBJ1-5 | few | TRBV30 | TGTGCCTGGAGTGTTTATGATAGCAATCAGCCCCAGCATTTT | CAWSVYDSNQPQHF
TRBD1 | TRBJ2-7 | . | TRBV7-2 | TGTGCCAGCAGTTTACAAGGGGGCGGAGTTTACGAGCAGTACTTC | CASSLQGGGVYEQYF
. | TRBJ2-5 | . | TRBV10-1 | TGCGCCAGCACAGGGCGGCTTTACTTC | CASTGRLYF
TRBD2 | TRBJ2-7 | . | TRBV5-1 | TGCGCCAGCAGCTTGAGACTAGCGGGAGACTACGAGCAGTACTTC | CASSLRLAGDYEQYF
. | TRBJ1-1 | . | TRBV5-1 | TGCGCCAGCAGCCCTGGACAAATGAACACTGAAGCTTTCTTT | CASSPGQMNTEAFF
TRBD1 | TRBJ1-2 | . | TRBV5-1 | TGCGCCAGCAGCTTCACCGGGACAGGCGGGGGCTACACCTTC | CASSFTGTGGGYTF
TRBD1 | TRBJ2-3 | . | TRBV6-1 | TGTGCCAGCCGGACAAGGACAGGGAGCACAGATACGCAGTATTTT | CASRTRTGSTDTQYF
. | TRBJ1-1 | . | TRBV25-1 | TGTGCCAGCAGTGAAGTTGGTCGGTTTCCGAGCACTGAAGCTTTCTTT | CASSEVGRFPSTEAFF
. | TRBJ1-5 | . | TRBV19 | TGTGCCAGTAGTATGGGATCAAATAGCAATCAGCCCCAGCATTTT | CASSMGSNSNQPQHF
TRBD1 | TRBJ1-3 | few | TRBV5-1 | TGCGCCAGCAGCTACGGGACAGGGGCAAGCTCTGGAAACACCATATATTTT | CASSYGTGASSGNTIYF
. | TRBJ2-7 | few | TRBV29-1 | TGCAGCGTCCCCGGGACCAACCACGTGCAGTACTTC | CSVPGTNHVQYF
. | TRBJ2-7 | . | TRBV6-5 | TGTGCCAGCAGCCGACAGTACGGCTACGAGCAGTACTTC | CASSRQYGYEQYF
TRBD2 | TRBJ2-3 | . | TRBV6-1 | TGTGCCCTAAAGAGGCGGGAGGGTACAGATACGCAGTATTTT | CALKRREGTDTQYF
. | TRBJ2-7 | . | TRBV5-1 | TGCGCCAGCAGCTTTTGGACTAAAATGACAGGGACGGGCTGGAGGAGGCAGTACTTC | CASSFWTKMTGTGWRRQYF
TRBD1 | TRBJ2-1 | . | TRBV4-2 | TGTGCCAGCAGCCAAGAGGGGACAGGGGCGGACAATGAGCAGTTCTTC | CASSQEGTGADNEQFF
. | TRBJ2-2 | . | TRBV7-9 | TGTGCCAGCAGCCACACAAATCGGGGGTCCTCCACCGGGGAGCTGTTTTTT | CASSHTNRGSSTGELFF
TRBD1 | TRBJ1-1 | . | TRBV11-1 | TGTGCCAGCAGCCACAGGGGGAAGAACACTGAAGCTTTCTTT | CASSHRGKNTEAFF
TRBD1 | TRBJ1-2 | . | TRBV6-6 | TGTGCCAGCAGGACCATGACAGGGGAATATGGCTACACCTTC | CASRTMTGEYGYTF
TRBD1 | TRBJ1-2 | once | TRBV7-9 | TGTGCCAGCAGCCCACTGACAGGGGGCAAGAATGGCTACACCTTC | CASSPLTGGKNGYTF
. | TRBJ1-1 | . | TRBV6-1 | TGTGCCAGCAGGCTCGACCGGGAAAGTGAAGCTTTCTTT | CASRLDRESEAFF